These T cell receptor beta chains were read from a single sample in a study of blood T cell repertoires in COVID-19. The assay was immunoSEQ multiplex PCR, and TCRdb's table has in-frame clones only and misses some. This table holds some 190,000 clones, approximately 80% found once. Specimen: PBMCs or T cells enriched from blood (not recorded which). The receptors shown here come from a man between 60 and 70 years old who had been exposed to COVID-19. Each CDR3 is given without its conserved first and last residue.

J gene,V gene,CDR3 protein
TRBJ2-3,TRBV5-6,ASSLGPNTQY
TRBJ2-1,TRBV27,ASITSGLAGWNEQF
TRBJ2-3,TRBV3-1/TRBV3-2,ASSQVLAGADTQY
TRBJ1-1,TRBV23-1,ASSHGNTEAF
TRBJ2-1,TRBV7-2,ASSSGGLKSDEQF
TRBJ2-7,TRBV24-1,ATSDGPWRGGEQY
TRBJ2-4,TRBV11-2,ASSLAGGKNIQY
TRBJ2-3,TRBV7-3,ASSPQRTSDTQY
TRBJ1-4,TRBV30,AWSGGGEKLF
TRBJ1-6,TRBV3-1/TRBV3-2,ASSQAWQGHNSPLH
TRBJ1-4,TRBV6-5,ASRPGSNEKLF
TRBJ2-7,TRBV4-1,ASSQGWGGRVYEQY
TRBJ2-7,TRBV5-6,ASSLGAVLSYDQY
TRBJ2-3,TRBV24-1,ATSDFVTQADTQY
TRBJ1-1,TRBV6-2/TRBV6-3,ASSNRVGAF
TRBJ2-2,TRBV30,AWRTNGNTGELF
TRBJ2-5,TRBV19,ASSTLQGPQY
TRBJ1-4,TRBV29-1,SGSDNEKLF
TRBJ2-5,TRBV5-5,ASSYLPGSNQETQY
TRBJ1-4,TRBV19,ASSMPGRATNEKLF
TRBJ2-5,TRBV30,ACRPGLETQY
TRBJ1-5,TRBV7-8,ASSRLGQGAYSNQPQH
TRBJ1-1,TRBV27,ASISRRAGGRTEAF
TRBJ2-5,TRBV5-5,ASSIPGQEHRETQY
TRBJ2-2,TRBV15,ATSRDHRGTGELF
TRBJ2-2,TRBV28,ASMPAVNTGELF
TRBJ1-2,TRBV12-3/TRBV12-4,ASSLQNYGYT
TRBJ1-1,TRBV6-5,ASSFSPQGTTEAF
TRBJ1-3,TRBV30,ASTYSGNTIY
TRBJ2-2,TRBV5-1,ASSNQGAGELF
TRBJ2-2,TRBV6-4,ASRREADTGELF
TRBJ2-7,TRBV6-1,ASSETQDRYLYEQY
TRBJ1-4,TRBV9,ASSVGQGRWEKLF
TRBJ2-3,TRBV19,ASTPRDFRADTQY
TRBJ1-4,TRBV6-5,ASSTPGQREKLF
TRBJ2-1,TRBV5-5,ASSFGLGAYNEQF
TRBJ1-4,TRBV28,ASNGQGEEKLF
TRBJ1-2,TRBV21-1,ASSNSGQGANYGYT
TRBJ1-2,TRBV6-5,ASSWQGSYGYT
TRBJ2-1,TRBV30,ASSRDRVASGSGTGPI
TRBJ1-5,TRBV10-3,AISERGTSHSNQPQH
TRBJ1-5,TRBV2,ASRDIRDSQPQH
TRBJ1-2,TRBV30,AWSVRQGLDGYT